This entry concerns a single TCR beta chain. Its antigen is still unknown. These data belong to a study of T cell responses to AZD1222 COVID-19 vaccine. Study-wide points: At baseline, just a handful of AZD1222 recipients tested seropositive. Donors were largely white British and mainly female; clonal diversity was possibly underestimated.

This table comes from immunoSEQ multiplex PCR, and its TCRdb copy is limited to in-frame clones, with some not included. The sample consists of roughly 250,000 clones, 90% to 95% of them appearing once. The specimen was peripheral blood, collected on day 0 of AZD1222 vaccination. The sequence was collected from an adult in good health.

The CDR3 DNA is TGTGCCAGCAGCTTAAGTACGTCCTACAATGAGCAGTTCTTC. Encoded protein: CASSLSTSYNEQFF. The genes are TRBV7-9 and TRBJ2-1; D gene unclear. Germline-derived CDR1 and CDR2 are SEHNR and FQNEAQ (reference sequence). The CDR3 is made up of 14 amino acids. Trimming took 2 bases from V and 1 from J, leaving 6 bases between them.